This TCR beta chain was recovered during a study of blood T cell repertoires in COVID-19. At the level of the study: Material from acute and convalescent COVID-19 was sourced from the United States, Italy and Spain. Nucleic acid was either cDNA or gDNA, and it came from T cells, B-cell-depleted T cells, or PBMCs.

The CDR3 contains 13 residues. Germline CDR1 MNHNY, CDR2 SVGAGI (reference sequence). V dropped 5 bases and J dropped 8; count of bases not matched to a gene: 8. Produced via immunoSEQ multiplex PCR; TCRdb's table is partial and in-frame only. This table holds hundreds of thousands of clones, roughly 91% found once. The specimen sequenced was peripheral blood. V usage is TRBV6-6 and J usage is TRBJ1-2, with TRBD1 matching over 7 bases. The receptor was isolated from a middle-aged man with acute or convalescent COVID-19. CDR3 loop: CASSRRTGEGYTF. The CDR3 DNA is TGTGCCAGCAGTCGCCGTACAGGGGAAGGCTACACCTTC.